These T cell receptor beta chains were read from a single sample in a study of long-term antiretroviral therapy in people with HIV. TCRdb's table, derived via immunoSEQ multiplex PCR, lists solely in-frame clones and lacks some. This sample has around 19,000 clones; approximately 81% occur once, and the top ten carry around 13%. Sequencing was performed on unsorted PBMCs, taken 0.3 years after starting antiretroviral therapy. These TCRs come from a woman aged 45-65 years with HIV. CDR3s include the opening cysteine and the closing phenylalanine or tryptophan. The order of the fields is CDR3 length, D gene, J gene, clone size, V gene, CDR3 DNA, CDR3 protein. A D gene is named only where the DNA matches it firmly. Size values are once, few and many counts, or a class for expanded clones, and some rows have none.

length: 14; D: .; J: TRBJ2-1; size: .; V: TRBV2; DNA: TGTGCCAGCCGCGCCCCCCCGACAAACAATGAGCAGTTCTTC; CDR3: CASRAPPTNNEQFF
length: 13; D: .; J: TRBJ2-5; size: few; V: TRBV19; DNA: TGTGCCAGTAGTATGTGGGTCGGTGAGACCCAGTACTTC; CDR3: CASSMWVGETQYF
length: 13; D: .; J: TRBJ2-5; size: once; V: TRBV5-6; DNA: TGTGCCAGCAGCTTCGGCGGACAGGAGACCCAGTACTTC; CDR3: CASSFGGQETQYF
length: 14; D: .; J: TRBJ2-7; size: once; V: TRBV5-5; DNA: TGTGCCAGCAGCTTAGTAGGGGGGCCCGGCGAGCAGTACTTC; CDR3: CASSLVGGPGEQYF
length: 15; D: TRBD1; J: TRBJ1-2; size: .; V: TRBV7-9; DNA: TGTGCCAGCAGCTTAGACGGGACAGGGGCGCGGGGCTACACCTTC; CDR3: CASSLDGTGARGYTF
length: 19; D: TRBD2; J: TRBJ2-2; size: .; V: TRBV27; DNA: TGTGCCAGCAGTTCCTCTCGGGCTAGCGGGGGGATCTTGGGCGGGGAGCTGTTTTTT; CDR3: CASSSSRASGGILGGELFF
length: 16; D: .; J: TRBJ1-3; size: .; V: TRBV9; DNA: TGTGCCAGCGGATCGTCGGGGGGGACCTCTGGAAACACCATATATTTT; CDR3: CASGSSGGTSGNTIYF
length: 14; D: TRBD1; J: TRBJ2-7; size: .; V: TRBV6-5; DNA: TGTGCCAGCAGTCTATCGACAGGGCCCTACGAGCAGTACTTC; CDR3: CASSLSTGPYEQYF
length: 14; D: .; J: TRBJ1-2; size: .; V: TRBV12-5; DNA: TGTGCTAGTGGTTTGCGGGGGGCAGACTATGGCTACACCTTC; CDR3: CASGLRGADYGYTF
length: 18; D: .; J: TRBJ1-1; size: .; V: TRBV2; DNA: TGTGCCAGCAGCCCTTCTCGTCGGCGGACTTTATGGAACACTGAAGCTTTCTTT; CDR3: CASSPSRRRTLWNTEAFF
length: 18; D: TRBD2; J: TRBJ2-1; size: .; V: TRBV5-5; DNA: TGTGCCAGCAGCCGGACTAGCGGGACCTTAAGCTCCTACAATGAGCAGTTCTTC; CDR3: CASSRTSGTLSSYNEQFF
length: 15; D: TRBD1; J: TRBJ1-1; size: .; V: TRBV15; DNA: TGTGCCACCAGCGATCCTGACAGGGCGAACACTGAAGCTTTCTTT; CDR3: CATSDPDRANTEAFF
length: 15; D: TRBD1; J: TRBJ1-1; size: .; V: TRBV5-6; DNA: TGTGCCAGCAGCTTGGGCGGGACAGCGAACACTGAAGCTTTCTTT; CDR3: CASSLGGTANTEAFF
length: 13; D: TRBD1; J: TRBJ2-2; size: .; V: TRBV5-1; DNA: TGCGCCAGCAGCTTACAGGGGCCCGGGGAGCTGTTTTTT; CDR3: CASSLQGPGELFF
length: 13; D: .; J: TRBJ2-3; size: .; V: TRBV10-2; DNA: TGCGCCAGCAGTGACAGGGGAGGGTATACGCAGTATTTT; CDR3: CASSDRGGYTQYF
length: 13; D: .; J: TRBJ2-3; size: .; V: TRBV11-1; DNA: TGTGCCAGCAGCTTAGAGGCGGCAGATACGCAGTATTTT; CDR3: CASSLEAADTQYF
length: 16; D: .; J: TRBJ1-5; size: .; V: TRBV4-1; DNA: TGCGCCAGCAGCCAAGTCCGTGGAGGCGACAGGCAGCCCCAGCATTTT; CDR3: CASSQVRGGDRQPQHF
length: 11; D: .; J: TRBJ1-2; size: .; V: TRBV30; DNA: TGTGCCTGGGGACAGTTATATGGCTACACCTTC; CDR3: CAWGQLYGYTF
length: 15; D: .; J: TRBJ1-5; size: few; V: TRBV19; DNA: TGTGCCAGTAGATCAGACCGGAATAGCAATCAGCCCCAGCATTTT; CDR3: CASRSDRNSNQPQHF
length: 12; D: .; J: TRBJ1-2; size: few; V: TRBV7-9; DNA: TGTGCCAGCAGCTTAGGCGCAGAGGGCTACACCTTC; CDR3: CASSLGAEGYTF
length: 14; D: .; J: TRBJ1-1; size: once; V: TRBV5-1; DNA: TGCGCTAGCGGTATAGGGACGGTGAACACTGAAGCTTTCTTT; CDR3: CASGIGTVNTEAFF
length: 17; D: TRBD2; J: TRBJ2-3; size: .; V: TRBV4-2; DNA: TGTGCCAGCAGCCAAGAACTAGCGGGGGGGACCACAGATACGCAGTATTTT; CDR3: CASSQELAGGTTDTQYF
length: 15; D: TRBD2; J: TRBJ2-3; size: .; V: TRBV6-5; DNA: TGTGCCAGCAGTTACGCGGGGGGGTTCGCAGATACGCAGTATTTT; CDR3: CASSYAGGFADTQYF
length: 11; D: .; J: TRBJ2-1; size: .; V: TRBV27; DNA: TGTGCCAGCAGTTTGCGGAATGAGCAGTTCTTC; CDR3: CASSLRNEQFF
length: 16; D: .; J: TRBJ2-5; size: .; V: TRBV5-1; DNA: TGCGCCAGCACCCCCGGGGTAGGGGGGGGAGTAGAGACCCAGTACTTC; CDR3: CASTPGVGGGVETQYF
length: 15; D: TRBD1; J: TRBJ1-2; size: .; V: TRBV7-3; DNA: TGTGCCAGCAGCCCCGGACAGGGGGAGAACTATGGCTACACCTTC; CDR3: CASSPGQGENYGYTF
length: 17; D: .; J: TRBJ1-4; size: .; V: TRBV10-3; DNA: TGTGCCATCAGTGACACTGATTGGGGGGGGCGCGATGAAAAACTGTTTTTT; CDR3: CAISDTDWGGRDEKLFF
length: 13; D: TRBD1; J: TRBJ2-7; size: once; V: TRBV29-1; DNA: TGCAGCGTCAGAGACAGGGGGCCCTACGAGCAGTACTTC; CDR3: CSVRDRGPYEQYF
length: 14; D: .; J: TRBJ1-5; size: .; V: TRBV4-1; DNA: TGCGCCAGCAGTGACCGGGTCCAAAATCAGCCCCAGCATTTT; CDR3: CASSDRVQNQPQHF
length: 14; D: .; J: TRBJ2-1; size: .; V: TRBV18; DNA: TGTGCCAGCTCACCACCGAGCCAGGCCAATGAGCAGTTCTTC; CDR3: CASSPPSQANEQFF
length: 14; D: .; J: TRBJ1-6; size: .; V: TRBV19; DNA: TGTGCCAGTAAATCGCAGGCCTCACGGTCACCCCTCCACTTT; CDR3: CASKSQASRSPLHF
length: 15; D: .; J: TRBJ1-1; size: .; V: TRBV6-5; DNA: TGTGCCAGCAGTTATGGGGGGCTCATGAACACTGAAGCTTTCTTT; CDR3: CASSYGGLMNTEAFF
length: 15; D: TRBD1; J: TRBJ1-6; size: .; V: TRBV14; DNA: TGTGCCAGCAGCCAAGAGGGGACAGGGAGGTCACCCCTCCACTTT; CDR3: CASSQEGTGRSPLHF
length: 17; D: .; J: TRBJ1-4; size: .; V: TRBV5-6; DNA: TGTGCCAGCAGCTTCAAACAGACAGGTCGTAGTGTCGAAAAACTGTTTTTT; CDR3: CASSFKQTGRSVEKLFF
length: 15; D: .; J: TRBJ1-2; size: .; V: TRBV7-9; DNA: TGTGCCAGCAGCCTTGGTAATCGGGGTACCTATGGCTACACCTTC; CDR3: CASSLGNRGTYGYTF
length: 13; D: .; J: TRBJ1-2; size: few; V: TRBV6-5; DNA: TGTGCCAGCAGTTACGCGGCAGGGGATGGCTACACCTTC; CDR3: CASSYAAGDGYTF
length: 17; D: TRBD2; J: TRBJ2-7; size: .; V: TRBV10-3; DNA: TGTGCCATCAGGGACTTATATCGACTAGCACTCGTCTACGAGCAGTACTTC; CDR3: CAIRDLYRLALVYEQYF
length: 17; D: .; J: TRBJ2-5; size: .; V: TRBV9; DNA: TGTGCCAGCAGCGTAAGGAAGGGCGAGGCTGGTCGAGAGACCCAGTACTTC; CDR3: CASSVRKGEAGRETQYF
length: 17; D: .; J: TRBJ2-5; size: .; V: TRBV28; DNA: TGTGCCAGCACTCCTCCCCGGGCGGGACTTCGAGGGGAGACCCAGTACTTC; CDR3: CASTPPRAGLRGETQYF
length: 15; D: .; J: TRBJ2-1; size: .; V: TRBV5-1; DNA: TGCGCCAGCAGCTTGGAACCCGGGCCCTGGAATGAGCAGTTCTTC; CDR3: CASSLEPGPWNEQFF
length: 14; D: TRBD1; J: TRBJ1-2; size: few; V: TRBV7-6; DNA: TGTGCCAGCAGCGAACAGGGGGCGGTCCTTGGCTACACCTTC; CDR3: CASSEQGAVLGYTF
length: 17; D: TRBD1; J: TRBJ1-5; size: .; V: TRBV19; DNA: TGTGCCAGTAGTATCCTTGGGACAGACCTGACGGGTCAGCCCCAGCATTTT; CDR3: CASSILGTDLTGQPQHF
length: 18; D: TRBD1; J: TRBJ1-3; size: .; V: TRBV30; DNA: TGTGCCTGGAGTGTACCCGGTGCTTGGACAGGGACTGGAAACACCATATATTTT; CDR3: CAWSVPGAWTGTGNTIYF
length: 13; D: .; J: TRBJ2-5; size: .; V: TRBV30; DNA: TGTGCCTGGAGTAGGGCGGTCCAAGAGACCCAGTACTTC; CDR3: CAWSRAVQETQYF
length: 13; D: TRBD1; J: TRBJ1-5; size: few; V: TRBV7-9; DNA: TGTGCCAGCAGCAGGGGGCGTGAACAGCCCCAGCATTTT; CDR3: CASSRGREQPQHF
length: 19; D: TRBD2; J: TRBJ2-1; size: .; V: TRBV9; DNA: TGTGCCAGCAGCGGGGGGCTAGCGGGGGGCTACAGCTCCTACAATGAGCAGTTCTTC; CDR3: CASSGGLAGGYSSYNEQFF
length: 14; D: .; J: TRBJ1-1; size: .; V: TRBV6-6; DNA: TGTGCCAGCAGTATTACGGGGCTGAACACTGAAGCTTTCTTT; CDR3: CASSITGLNTEAFF
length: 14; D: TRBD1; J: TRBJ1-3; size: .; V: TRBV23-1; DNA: TGCGCCAGCCCCCGGGACAGGGAACGGAACACCATATATTTT; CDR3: CASPRDRERNTIYF
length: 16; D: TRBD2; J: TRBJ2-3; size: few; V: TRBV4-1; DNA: TGCGCCAGCAGCCGCCAAGCGGGGGCCATCACAGATACGCAGTATTTT; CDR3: CASSRQAGAITDTQYF
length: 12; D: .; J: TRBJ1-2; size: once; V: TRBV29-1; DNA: TGCAGCGTTGACCCCGTAGGGGGAGGCTACACCTTC; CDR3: CSVDPVGGGYTF
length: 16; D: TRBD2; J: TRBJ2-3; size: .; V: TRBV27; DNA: TGTGCCAGCTACCCCTGGGGGGGAGTCCATGCAGATACGCAGTATTTT; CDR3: CASYPWGGVHADTQYF
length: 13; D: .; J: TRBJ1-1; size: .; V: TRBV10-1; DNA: TGCGCCAGCAGGATGGCAAAGAACACTGAAGCTTTCTTT; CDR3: CASRMAKNTEAFF
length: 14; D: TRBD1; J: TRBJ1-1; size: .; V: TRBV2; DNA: TGTGCCAGCCATCCCGGGACAGAGAACACTGAAGCTTTCTTT; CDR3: CASHPGTENTEAFF
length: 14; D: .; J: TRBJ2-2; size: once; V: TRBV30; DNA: TGTGCCTGGAGTGCCAATTCTAACACCGGGGAGCTGTTTTTT; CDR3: CAWSANSNTGELFF
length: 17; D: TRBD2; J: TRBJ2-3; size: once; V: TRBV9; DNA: TGTGCCAGCAGCGAGACTAGCGGGGGGGCATACACAGATACGCAGTATTTT; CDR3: CASSETSGGAYTDTQYF
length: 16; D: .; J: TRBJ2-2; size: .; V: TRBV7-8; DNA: TGTGCCAGCAGAAATTACAGGAGCGCGAACACCGGGGAGCTGTTTTTT; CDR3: CASRNYRSANTGELFF
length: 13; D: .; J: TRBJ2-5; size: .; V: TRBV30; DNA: TGTGCCTGGTCAACTGGCGTTGGTGGGACCCAGTACTTC; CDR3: CAWSTGVGGTQYF